One sample yielded the 28 T cell receptor beta chains listed below, sequenced in a study of regulatory T cells in long-lasting Graves disease. With iRepertoire HTBI primers and Arm-PCR of CDR3 regions, TCR beta libraries were built. TCRdb used MiXCR to reprocess the multiplex PCR reads, holding one entry per CDR3 protein. The sample includes 350,000 to 450,000 distinct CDR3 sequences, 14% to 15% of them seen just once. The sample's time point: newly diagnosed GD, antithyroid drugs for less than 3 months. The TCR library was prepared using RNA isolated from PBMCs. These same data were also listed under a study on T cells in Graves' hyperthyroidism and ophthalmopathy.

Sample: peripheral blood mononuclear cells (PBMCs), taken at new diagnosis, from a patient treated with antithyroid drugs. The receptors derive from a woman aged 25 to 39 with Graves disease.

This clonotype has ten or more counts. The chain employs TRBV10-3 and TRBJ2-1; D gene uncertain. Trimming cost V 6 bases and J 6 bases, with 6 bases left between them. Germline CDR1 is ENHRY and CDR2 is SYGVKD. CDR3 length: 11 amino acids. CDR3 in DNA: TGTGCCATCAGCCGGACCAATGAGCAGTTCTTC. Amino acids: CAISRTNEQFF.

This clonotype was observed many times. The CDR3 region is CATLGTTSGRYTGELFF. CDR3 DNA: TGTGCCACCCTAGGAACTACTAGCGGGAGATACACCGGGGAGCTGTTTTTT. V usage is TRBV10-3 and J usage is TRBJ2-2; 11 positions agree with TRBD2. The length of the CDR3 is 17 residues. Germline V CDR1 and CDR2: ENHRY, SYGVKD. Germline trimming cut 10 bases from V and 3 bases from J; bases unmatched to any gene: 13.

This clonotype was seen many times. The chain carries TRBV10-3 and TRBJ2-7, with 8 nucleotides matching TRBD1. This CDR3 is built from 14 residues. The germline CDR1 and CDR2 sequences are ENHRY and SYGVKD. The ends lost 3 bases at V and 3 bases at J; junction bases unmatched: 4. The DNA of the CDR3 is TGTGCCATCAGTGATAGGACAGGGATCTACGAGCAGTACTTC. Its protein is CAISDRTGIYEQYF.

In the case of this clonotype: Given a much more abundant clone one base away, this may be a read error. The chain employs TRBV10-3 and TRBJ2-1, with 9 bases aligning to TRBD2. There are 17 residues in the CDR3. Per germline, CDR1 ENHRY and CDR2 SYGVKD. Losses at the gene ends were 0 bases for V and 7 bases for J; bases not matched to a gene: 10. The CDR3 DNA follows: TGTGCCATCAGTGAGTCGGTTGGCGGGAGGGCCAATAATGAGCAGTTCTTC. Translating gives CAISESVGGRANNEQFF.

J is TRBJ2-1 and V is TRBV12-3 or TRBV12-4; 7 nucleotides match TRBD2. The CDR3 consists of 15 residues. V was clipped by 0 bases and J by 8 bases; unmatched bases: 7. The CDR3 sequence is CASSLAASGRDEQFF. Here the CDR3 DNA reads TGTGCCAGCAGTTTAGCGGCCTCGGGGAGGGATGAGCAGTTCTTC.

This clonotype has only a few counts. V usage is TRBV12-3 or TRBV12-4 and J usage is TRBJ2-2; TRBD1 matches at 8 bases. V lost 3 bases to trimming and J lost 1 base; unmatched junction nucleotides: 4. The CDR3 loop spans 16 amino acids. The CDR3 spells CASSFRDRRNTGELFF. CDR3 bases: TGTGCCAGCAGTTTCCGGGACAGGAGGAACACCGGGGAGCTGTTTTTT.

This clonotype was counted between two and nine times. The chain recombines TRBV19 with TRBJ2-5; TRBD1 matches at 7 bases. CDR3 length equals 15 residues. J lost 2 bases, V lost 1 base, and 4 bases had no gene match. From germline, CDR1 is LNHDA and CDR2 SQIVND (reference sequence). CDR3 DNA sequence: TGTGCCAGTAGTATAGTAGGACAGGATCAAGAGACCCAGTACTTC. This encodes CASSIVGQDQETQYF. Variable domain in full (rest from reference TRBV19 and TRBJ2-5): DGGITQSPKYLFRKEGQNVTLSCEQNLNHDAMYWYRQDPGQGLRLIYYSQIVNDFQKGDIAEGYSVSREKKESFPLTVTSAQKNPTAFYLCASSIVGQDQETQYFGPGTRLLVL.

This clonotype was counted many times. The chain joins TRBV30 to TRBJ1-1; D ambiguous. The length of the CDR3 is 15 residues. Germline-derived CDR1 and CDR2 are GTSNPN and SVGIG (reference sequence). Trimming pared 0 bases from V and 3 bases from J, leaving 14 bases between. The CDR3 region has the DNA TGTGCCTGGAGTGTAATCGGGTATCGGGACACTGAAGCTTTCTTT. Translating it yields CAWSVIGYRDTEAFF. Using reference TRBV30 and TRBJ1-1 for the parts outside the CDR3, the full variable domain is SQTIHQWPATLVQPVGSPLSLECTVEGTSNPNLYWYRQAAGRGLQLLFYSVGIGQISSEVPQNLSASRPQDRQFILSSKKLLLSDSGFYLCAWSVIGYRDTEAFFGQGTRLTVV.

This clonotype was counted ten times or more. The chain couples TRBV5-1 to TRBJ2-3; either TRBD1 or TRBD2 may supply D (5 bases each). Germline V gene sequence: CDR1 SGHRS, CDR2 YFSETQ. With 0 bases removed from V and 10 bases from J, the gap between germline ends came to 12 bases. The CDR3 length is 13 residues. CDR3 sequence reads: CASSLAGAQPQYF. For the CDR3, the DNA is TGCGCCAGCAGCTTGGCCGGGGCCCAGCCGCAGTATTTT.

This clonotype was detected only a few times. The CDR3 reads CASSIGRDRVGTEAFF. DNA for the CDR3: TGTGCCAGTAGTATAGGCCGGGACAGGGTGGGCACTGAAGCTTTCTTT. V usage is TRBV19 and J usage is TRBJ1-1, with 9 bases matching TRBD1. Germline V gives CDR1 LNHDA, CDR2 SQIVND (reference sequence). This CDR3 is built from 16 residues. V trimming: 1 base; J trimming: 4 bases; junction bases outside the gene matches: 7.

Here the CDR3 reads CASSPARTGVPGELFF. The CDR3 DNA follows: TGCGCCAGCAGCCCCGCTAGGACAGGGGTTCCCGGGGAGCTGTTTTTT. The chain uses TRBV5-1 and TRBJ2-2; TRBD1 matches 9 bases. The CDR3 is 16 residues long. The V gene end was trimmed by 4 bases and the J gene end by 6 bases; junction bases not matched to a gene: 10. Germline V gives CDR1 SGHRS, CDR2 YFSETQ.

This clonotype was detected a few times. The V and J genes are TRBV27 and TRBJ2-1, with D tentatively TRBD2 (6 bases). Germline V gives CDR1 MNHEY, CDR2 SMNVEV (reference sequence). The CDR3 sequence is 17 residues long. V was clipped by 5 bases and J by 5 bases, with 22 bases between them. The CDR3 loop is CASSLNGPADYHNEQFF. CDR3 nucleotides: TGTGCCAGCAGTCTTAACGGGCCCGCGGACTATCACAATGAGCAGTTCTTC.

This clonotype was counted at least ten times. The CDR3 DNA reads TGTGCCAGCACCCCACAGAGGAGGGCGAACGAGCAGTACTTC. It specifies CASTPQRRANEQYF. The J gene is TRBJ2-7, the V gene TRBV2; D might be TRBD2 (6 bases). CDR3 length equals 14 residues. The germline CDR1 and CDR2 sequences are SNHLY and FYNNEI. V dropped 7 bases and J dropped 5 bases, with 18 bases sitting between them.

This clonotype was recorded a few times. The chain has TRBV7-9 and TRBJ2-7; D is possibly TRBD1 or TRBD2 (5 bases each). Trimming removed 0 bases at V and 4 bases at J, with 10 bases between. Germline V gives CDR1 SEHNR, CDR2 FQNEAQ (reference sequence). The CDR3 spans 14 residues. The CDR3 here is CASSLALGVYEQYF. Written as DNA, the CDR3 is TGTGCCAGCAGCTTAGCGCTGGGGGTATACGAGCAGTACTTC.

The rearrangement joins TRBV27 to TRBJ2-1; 9 bases line up with TRBD2. The CDR3 has 14 residues. Germline CDR1 and CDR2: MNHEY and SMNVEV (reference sequence). V trimming: 4 bases; J trimming: 7 bases; junction bases outside the gene matches: 5. The CDR3 DNA follows: TGTGCCAGCAGTTCGGGACTAGCATGGAATGAGCAGTTCTTC. Protein sequence: CASSSGLAWNEQFF.

This clonotype was detected ten times or more. This chain uses TRBV29-1 with TRBJ1-2; TRBD1 is a possible D gene (6 bases). V was clipped by 1 base and J by 8 bases, with 17 bases between them. CDR1 SQVTM and CDR2 ANQGSEA come from the germline V gene. The CDR3 has 14 amino acids. The CDR3 bases are TGCAGCGTTGAAGTTGACCTGGGGGCAGAAGGCTACACCTTC. It translates to CSVEVDLGAEGYTF. Supplemented by reference TRBV29-1 and TRBJ1-2, the full variable domain reads SAVISQKPSRDICQRGTSLTIQCQVDSQVTMMFWYRQQPGQSLTLIATANQGSEATYESGFVIDKFPISRPNLTFSTLTVSNMSPEDSSIYLCSVEVDLGAEGYTFGSGTRLTVV.

The chain carries TRBV5-5 and TRBJ2-1, with 8 positions matching TRBD2. After removal of 1 base from V and 15 bases from J, the junction contained 3 bases not matched to a gene. Germline CDR1 is SGHKS and CDR2 is YYEKEE (reference sequence). The CDR3 contains 11 residues. The CDR3 sequence is CASSLSGRSFF. The CDR3 nucleotides are TGTGCCAGCAGCTTGAGCGGGAGATCGTTCTTC.

This clonotype was found many times. The CDR3 region has the DNA TGTGCCAGCAGTGTTGAGGGGACTAGTGGTGAGACCCAGTACTTC. This translates into CASSVEGTSGETQYF. The chain carries TRBV2 and TRBJ2-5, with 8 bases matching TRBD2. There are 15 residues in the CDR3. The germline V gene encodes CDR1 SNHLY and CDR2 FYNNEI. With 4 bases clipped from V and 5 bases from J, the junction kept 9 bases outside the gene matches.

This clonotype has at least ten counts. The chain is built from TRBV3-1 and TRBJ2-5; 7 bases match TRBD2. CDR3 length equals 14 residues. V lost 4 bases and J lost 4; bases outside the gene matches: 6. Germline assignment: CDR1 LGHDT and CDR2 YNNKEL (reference sequence). The CDR3 coding sequence is TGTGCCAGCAGCCTCGACACGGGGGGAGAGACCCAGTACTTC. As protein: CASSLDTGGETQYF.

The genes are TRBV5-1 and TRBJ2-7, with a tentative D call TRBD2 (5 bases). Looked up from germline, CDR1 is SGHRS and CDR2 is YFSETQ. V dropped 2 bases and J dropped 6 bases, with 12 bases sitting between them. The CDR3 extends over 13 amino acids. The CDR3 region has the DNA TGCGCCAGCAGCTTTGGTGGGGAGAGCGAGCAGTACTTC. This encodes CASSFGGESEQYF.

The V and J genes are TRBV10-1 and TRBJ2-2, with TRBD2 matching over 8 bases. V trimming: 7 bases; J trimming: 6 bases; junction bases outside the gene matches: 10. CDR1 and CDR2 from the germline V gene are WNHNN and SYGVQD (reference sequence). This CDR3 contains 15 residues. The CDR3, as DNA: TGCGCCAGCAACACCGGGACTAGGATACCCGGGGAGCTGTTTTTT. This sequence encodes CASNTGTRIPGELFF.

The V gene is TRBV5-1, the J gene TRBJ2-7, with TRBD1 matching over 8 bases. V gave up 2 bases and J gave up 0 bases; unmatched junction bases: 4. Germline V gene sequence: CDR1 SGHRS, CDR2 YFSETQ. There are 15 residues in the CDR3. DNA of the CDR3: TGCGCCAGCAGCTTCGGTACAGGGGGCTCCTACGAGCAGTACTTC. Translating it yields CASSFGTGGSYEQYF.

This clonotype was found many times. This rearrangement joins TRBV7-9 to TRBJ2-1; 11 bases are a match to TRBD2. The CDR3 has 13 residues. The germline V gene has CDR1 SEHNR and CDR2 FQNEAQ (reference sequence). The CDR3 region is CVITSGSYNEQFF. The CDR3 DNA reads as TGTGTCATAACTAGCGGGAGCTACAATGAGCAGTTCTTC.

This clonotype was found many times. The genes are TRBV7-8 and TRBJ1-5; D not certain. Per germline, CDR1 SGHVS and CDR2 FQNEAQ. Trimming removed 2 bases at V and 3 bases at J, with 11 bases between. The CDR3 totals 15 residues. CDR3 coding DNA: TGTGCCAGCAGCTTACATGCAGGTGACAATCAGCCCCAGCATTTT. As protein: CASSLHAGDNQPQHF.

This clonotype was picked up a small number of times. Because the CDR3 is missing its conserved closing phenylalanine or tryptophan, this is likely a read error. J is TRBJ2-1 and V is TRBV12-3 or TRBV12-4; TRBD2 matches 11 bases. The CDR3 is 15 amino acids. V lost 8 bases and J lost 7; bases outside the gene matches: 10. CDR3 residues: CASGVAGGPRNEQFL. CDR3 nucleotides: TGTGCCAGCGGAGTAGCGGGAGGGCCTAGGAATGAGCAGTTCCTC.

The chain links TRBV3-1 to TRBJ2-7, with a possible D match to TRBD2 (6 bases). The CDR3 extends over 16 amino acids. Germline values: CDR1 LGHDT, CDR2 YNNKEL (reference sequence). Trimming removed 3 bases from V and 1 base from J, with 16 bases in between. For the CDR3, the DNA is TGTGCCAGCAGCCATGGAGGGACGGGTGAATCCTACGAGCAGTACTTC. Translation gives CASSHGGTGESYEQYF.

This clonotype was observed at least ten times. The CDR3 protein is CATSGQFGSYNEQFF. CDR3 in DNA: TGTGCCACCAGTGGTCAATTTGGCTCCTACAATGAGCAGTTCTTC. The J gene is TRBJ2-1, the V gene TRBV24-1, with D hard to call. Per germline, CDR1 KGHDR and CDR2 SFDVKD. This CDR3 contains 15 residues. V was shortened by 5 bases and J by 0 bases, with 10 bases between the two germline ends.

There are many counts of this clonotype. The chain's CDR3 is CASSRPGRGEDTQYF. In DNA form, the CDR3 reads TGTGCCAGCAGTCGGCCTGGGCGAGGGGAAGATACGCAGTATTTT. The rearrangement joins TRBV3-1 to TRBJ2-3, with D possibly being TRBD1 or TRBD2 (5 bases each). Per the germline V gene, CDR1 is LGHDT and CDR2 is YNNKEL (reference sequence). This CDR3 is 15 amino acids long. Trimming shortened V by 6 bases and J by 5 bases, and 18 bases separated the two germline ends.